The 24 T cell receptor beta chains below were found in one sample sequenced in a study of blood T cell repertoires in COVID-19. The assay was immunoSEQ multiplex PCR, and TCRdb's table has in-frame clones only and misses some. Found here are some 220,000 clones, roughly 89% of them singletons; the top ten hold 3.5% to 4.5%. Source material: PBMCs or T cells enriched from blood (not recorded which). Every receptor here comes from a woman aged 40 to 50 with acute COVID-19.

The sample holds a few counts of this clone. The gene calls are TRBV15 and TRBJ1-2, with D perhaps matching TRBD1 (6 bases). This CDR3 is built from 13 residues. Germline values: CDR1 LNHNV, CDR2 YYDKDF (reference sequence). V was pared by 2 bases and J by 8 bases, with 12 bases between. CDR3 region: CATSRNRDGGYTF. The CDR3 DNA reads TGTGCCACCAGCAGAAACAGGGATGGAGGCTACACCTTC.

The rearrangement joins TRBV6-2 or TRBV6-3 to TRBJ2-4; weak D call: TRBD2 (6 bases). The CDR3 loop spans 15 amino acids. Germline V gives CDR1 MNHEY, CDR2 SVGEGT. The V gene lost 5 bases and the J gene lost 0 bases, with 11 bases spanning the gap. CDR3 in DNA: TGTGCCAGCAGTGCTACGGGGGTAGCCAAAAACATTCAGTACTTC. This gives the protein CASSATGVAKNIQYF.

This chain uses TRBV7-9 with TRBJ1-1; 8 bases match TRBD1. The V gene's germline CDR1 is SEHNR and CDR2 FQNEAQ (reference sequence). V was clipped by 2 bases and J by 4 bases; unmatched bases: 6. The CDR3 covers 15 residues. The DNA for the CDR3 is TGTGCCAGCAGCTTACCAGGGGGCGCCGGCACTGAAGCTTTCTTT. Residues: CASSLPGGAGTEAFF.

V gene TRBV7-2 combines with J gene TRBJ1-2; 8 nucleotides agree with TRBD1. Germline CDR1 and CDR2: SGHTA and FQGNSA. The CDR3 length is 14 residues. V shed 1 base, J shed 8 bases, and the junction held 6 bases outside the gene matches. DNA of the CDR3: TGTGCCAGCAGCTTAGACACAGGGGGTGGAGGCTACACCTTC. Translating it yields CASSLDTGGGGYTF.

The rearrangement uses TRBV15 and TRBJ2-7; maybe TRBD2 (6 bases). Trimming shortened V by 3 bases and J by 0 bases, and 15 bases separated the two germline ends. CDR1 and CDR2 from the germline V gene are LNHNV and YYDKDF (reference sequence). The CDR3 covers 16 residues. CDR3: CATSSFPDGSSYEQYF. The DNA for the CDR3 is TGTGCCACCAGCAGCTTTCCGGACGGGAGCTCCTACGAGCAGTACTTC.

A single count supports this clone. J is TRBJ1-1 and V is TRBV7-9; no clear D gene. Germline lookup yields CDR1 SEHNR and CDR2 FQNEAQ (reference sequence). The germline V and J ends were trimmed by 4 bases and 3 bases, with 9 bases remaining between them. The CDR3 extends over 13 amino acids. The CDR3 nucleotides read TGTGCCAGCAGCTCCCCGGGAGACACTGAAGCTTTCTTT. Translating gives CASSSPGDTEAFF.

The chain couples TRBV2 to TRBJ2-1; TRBD2 aligns across 11 bases. With 6 bases clipped from V and 3 bases from J, the junction kept 4 bases outside the gene matches. This CDR3 comprises 15 residues. Germline assignment: CDR1 SNHLY and CDR2 FYNNEI. The CDR3 is CASSPSGGIYNEQFF. CDR3 coding DNA: TGTGCCAGCAGCCCTAGCGGGGGGATCTACAATGAGCAGTTCTTC.

This clone was seen a handful of times. V usage is TRBV4-2 and J usage is TRBJ1-1; D is unclear. Trimming removed 1 base at V and 4 bases at J, with 10 bases between. The CDR3 totals 14 residues. The germline V gene has CDR1 LGHNA and CDR2 YNFKEQ. CDR3 loop: CASSQGGRGTEAFF. As DNA, the CDR3 is TGTGCCAGCAGCCAAGGCGGCCGGGGCACTGAAGCTTTCTTT.

The chain links TRBV19 to TRBJ1-1, with 8 bases matching TRBD1. This CDR3 contains 15 residues. V lost 5 bases, J lost 3 bases, and 8 bases stayed unmatched. In germline, CDR1 is LNHDA, CDR2 SQIVND (reference sequence). CDR3 loop: CASSSQATGDTEAFF. The DNA for the CDR3 is TGTGCCAGTAGTTCACAGGCGACAGGGGACACTGAAGCTTTCTTT.

CDR3 bases: TGTGCCAGCAGCTTGGAGCTAGCGGGGGGCCTCGATACGCAGTATTTT. This translates into CASSLELAGGLDTQYF. J is TRBJ2-3 and V is TRBV7-3, with TRBD2 matching over 11 bases. V was clipped by 3 bases and J by 6 bases; unmatched bases: 8. CDR3 length: 16 amino acids. Germline V gives CDR1 SGHTA, CDR2 FQGTGA. The complete variable domain, with remaining parts taken from reference TRBV7-3 and TRBJ2-3, reads GAGVSQTPSNKVTEKGKYVELRCDPISGHTALYWYRQSLGQGPEFLIYFQGTGAADDSGLPNDRFFAVRPEGSVSTLKIQRTERGDSAVYLCASSLELAGGLDTQYFGPGTRLTVL.

V is TRBV10-1 and J is TRBJ2-7, with 9 bases lining up with TRBD1. With V trimmed by 5 bases and J by 6 bases, 5 bases remained unmatched. Per the germline V gene, CDR1 is WNHNN and CDR2 is SYGVQD (reference sequence). This CDR3 is built from 13 residues. This CDR3 reads CASSMTGGSEQYV. The CDR3 DNA is TGCGCCAGCAGTATGACAGGGGGTAGCGAGCAGTACGTC.

A note on this clone: The junction does not match germline at one end; this may be a read error. The CDR3 sequence: CASSATYPGLAGGNQETQYF. The DNA for the CDR3 is TGTGCTAGCAGCGCAACCTACCCGGGACTAGCGGGGGGGAACCAAGAGACCCAGTACTTC. The V call is TRBV7-7, the J call TRBJ2-5, with 16 positions matching TRBD2. This CDR3 comprises 20 residues. Germline loops: CDR1 SSHAT, CDR2 FNYEAQ (reference sequence).

The CDR3 here is CASSQESVSEAFF. CDR3 coding DNA: TGCGCCAGCAGCCAAGAATCGGTCTCAGAAGCTTTCTTT. J is TRBJ1-1 and V is TRBV4-3, with no clear D. Germline V lookup: CDR1 LGHNA, CDR2 YSLEER. V was cut by 0 bases and J by 8 bases, with 10 bases left in between. The CDR3 extends over 13 amino acids.

The V and J genes are TRBV6-5 and TRBJ1-5; D remains ambiguous. Trimming stripped 0 bases from V and 0 bases from J, with 6 bases between. Germline V lookup: CDR1 MNHEY, CDR2 SVGAGI. The length of the CDR3 is 15 residues. CDR3 protein: CASSYSQSSNQPQHF. For the CDR3, the DNA is TGTGCCAGCAGTTACTCACAGAGTAGCAATCAGCCCCAGCATTTT.

The chain carries TRBV10-1 and TRBJ2-1; D not certain. The CDR3 length is 15 residues. Trimming shortened V by 3 bases and J by 2 bases, and 11 bases separated the two germline ends. CDR1 and CDR2 from the germline V gene are WNHNN and SYGVQD (reference sequence). CDR3 loop: CASSETDGAYNEQFF. DNA for the CDR3: TGCGCCAGCAGTGAAACAGACGGTGCCTACAATGAGCAGTTCTTC.

As for this clone: This CDR3 is also generated by other DNA sequences in the sample. The chain combines TRBV9 with TRBJ1-1, with no clear D. CDR1 and CDR2 from the germline V gene are SGDLS and YYNGEE. V was trimmed by 2 bases and J by 2 bases, leaving 7 bases between them. The CDR3 sequence is 13 residues long. The CDR3 sequence is CASSVSVNTEAFF. The DNA for the CDR3 is TGTGCCAGCAGCGTTTCAGTAAACACTGAAGCTTTCTTT.

The sample holds one count of this clone. J is TRBJ1-1 and V is TRBV5-5; unclear D gene. CDR1 is SGHKS and CDR2 is YYEKEE in the germline V gene (reference sequence). V was cut by 6 bases and J by 2 bases, with 11 bases left in between. The CDR3 has 13 residues. The CDR3 DNA reads TGTGCCAGCACAGGTGATGTTAACACTGAAGCTTTCTTT. It codes for CASTGDVNTEAFF.

This clone was seen more than once but under ten times. V gene TRBV30 combines with J gene TRBJ1-1, with D hard to call. Germline CDR1 GTSNPN, CDR2 SVGIG (reference sequence). The V and J ends lost 3 bases and 1 base respectively, with 12 bases between them. The length of the CDR3 is 14 residues. The CDR3 nucleotides are TGTGCCTGGAGAAAGGAGGCAGGGAACACTGAAGCTTTCTTT. Residues: CAWRKEAGNTEAFF.

The gene calls are TRBV7-2 and TRBJ2-1, with TRBD2 as a possible D gene (5 bases). Germline assignment: CDR1 SGHTA and CDR2 FQGNSA. CDR3 length: 18 amino acids. With 0 bases removed from V and 0 bases from J, the gap between germline ends came to 15 bases. The CDR3: CASSLARRVGSSYNEQFF. CDR3 DNA: TGTGCCAGCAGCTTAGCGCGAAGGGTTGGGAGCTCCTACAATGAGCAGTTCTTC. Using reference TRBV7-2 and TRBJ2-1 for the parts outside the CDR3, the full variable domain is GAGVSQSPSNKVTEKGKDVELRCDPISGHTALYWYRQSLGQGLEFLIYFQGNSAPDKSGLPSDRFSAERTGGSVSTLTIQRTQQEDSAVYLCASSLARRVGSSYNEQFFGPGTRLTVL.

The V call is TRBV5-6, the J call TRBJ2-5, with 11 bases aligning to TRBD2. CDR3 size: 15 residues. Germline CDR1 and CDR2: SGHDT and YYEEEE. The trim removed 5 bases at V and 2 bases at J, leaving 5 bases unmatched. For the CDR3, the DNA is TGTGCCAGCAGGACTAGCGGGGCAGCTCAAGAGACCCAGTACTTC. It specifies CASRTSGAAQETQYF. Supplemented by reference TRBV5-6 and TRBJ2-5, the full variable domain reads DAGVTQSPTHLIKTRGQQVTLRCSPKSGHDTVSWYQQALGQGPQFIFQYYEEEERQRGNFPDRFSGHQFPNYSSELNVNALLLGDSALYLCASRTSGAAQETQYFGPGTRLLVL.

The gene calls are TRBV6-1 and TRBJ2-7; 9 positions match TRBD1. This CDR3 is 15 amino acids long. J was trimmed by 4 bases and V by 2 bases; bases with no gene match: 6. Germline V gives CDR1 MNHNS, CDR2 SASEGT. The CDR3 nucleotides are TGTGCCAGCAGTGAAACGGGACAGGGCGATTACGAGCAGTACGTC. Amino acids: CASSETGQGDYEQYV.

V gene TRBV14 combines with J gene TRBJ2-3, with 12 bases identical to TRBD1. V dropped 4 bases and J dropped 3; count of bases not matched to a gene: 5. Germline V CDR1 and CDR2: SGHDN, FVKESK. The CDR3 runs to 16 residues. The CDR3 spells CASSPGTGGKTDTQYF. The CDR3 DNA sequence: TGTGCCAGCAGCCCAGGGACAGGGGGCAAAACAGATACGCAGTATTTT.

This clone was found many times. The genes are TRBV5-6 and TRBJ1-1, with unresolved D. The germline V and J ends were trimmed by 2 bases and 1 base, with 15 bases remaining between them. The germline V gene has CDR1 SGHDT and CDR2 YYEEEE. The CDR3 runs 16 residues. For the CDR3, the DNA is TGTGCCAGCAGCTTAGCGGGTCGACGCCAGAACACTGAAGCTTTCTTT. Encoded protein: CASSLAGRRQNTEAFF.

The rearrangement uses TRBV6-1 and TRBJ1-1; unclear D gene. The V end lost 3 bases, the J end lost 5 bases, and 10 bases lay between the germline ends. CDR1 and CDR2 (germline): MNHNS, SASEGT. The CDR3 has 13 residues. The CDR3 reads CASSDHGSTEAFF. In DNA, the CDR3 is TGTGCCAGCAGTGATCACGGGTCTACTGAAGCTTTCTTT.